One and the same sample provided the 25 T cell receptor beta chains below, sequenced in a study of T cells in localized non-small cell lung cancer. Method: immunoSEQ multiplex PCR; TCRdb's copy keeps in-frame clones and lacks some. In the table there are 45,000 to 60,000 clones, approximately 83% of which are singletons. Specimen: peripheral blood, collected before any cancer treatment. The source is a female donor over 55 with stage II squamous cell lung carcinoma.

The rearrangement joins TRBV5-1 to TRBJ2-3, with 8 bases identical to TRBD1. After removal of 3 bases from V and 3 bases from J, the junction contained 3 bases not matched to a gene. Germline-derived CDR1 and CDR2 are SGHRS and YFSETQ. This CDR3 has 14 residues. In DNA form, the CDR3 reads TGCGCCAGCAGCTCCCAGGGGGCGACAGATACGCAGTATTTT. Translating gives CASSSQGATDTQYF.

The chain recombines TRBV5-1 with TRBJ1-2, with D possibly TRBD1 on 5 matching bases. V gave up 0 bases and J gave up 7 bases, with 10 bases separating them. The CDR3 is 13 amino acids. Germline CDR1 and CDR2: SGHRS and YFSETQ. The CDR3 DNA reads TGCGCCAGCAGCTTGGAGGGGACCGCTGGCTACACCTTC. It encodes CASSLEGTAGYTF. Full variable domain (missing parts from reference TRBV5-1 and TRBJ1-2): KAGVTQTPRYLIKTRGQQVTLSCSPISGHRSVSWYQQTPGQGLQFLFEYFSETQRNKGNFPGRFSGRQFSNSRSEMNVSTLELGDSALYLCASSLEGTAGYTFGSGTRLTVV.

The rearrangement uses TRBV7-3 and TRBJ2-7; D is unresolved. The length of the CDR3 is 13 residues. The germline V gene has CDR1 SGHTA and CDR2 FQGTGA. The V and J ends lost 3 bases and 7 bases respectively, with 13 bases between them. CDR3: CASSFGPTREQYF. In nucleotides, the CDR3 is TGTGCCAGCAGCTTCGGGCCCACGAGGGAGCAGTACTTC. The variable domain in full, completed from reference TRBV7-3 and TRBJ2-7, reads GAGVSQTPSNKVTEKGKYVELRCDPISGHTALYWYRQSLGQGPEFLIYFQGTGAADDSGLPNDRFFAVRPEGSVSTLKIQRTERGDSAVYLCASSFGPTREQYFGPGTRLTVT.

The chain carries TRBV5-1 and TRBJ2-5; D perhaps matches TRBD1 (6 bases). The CDR3 contains 15 residues. Trimming took off 1 base at V and 5 bases at J, with 15 bases between the two ends. Germline assignment: CDR1 SGHRS and CDR2 YFSETQ. CDR3 nucleotide sequence: TGCGCCAGCAGCTTGTATACAACAGGGAAGGAGACCCAGTACTTC. This sequence encodes CASSLYTTGKETQYF.

This clone was observed a single time. The rearrangement joins TRBV30 to TRBJ1-2; possible D gene TRBD1, 6 bases. The CDR3 is 11 residues long. The V gene's germline CDR1 is GTSNPN and CDR2 SVGIG (reference sequence). V gave up 5 bases and J gave up 4 bases, with 8 bases separating them. The CDR3 is CAWGQTYGYTF. CDR3 DNA sequence: TGTGCCTGGGGACAGACCTATGGCTACACCTTC.

The chain has TRBV5-1 and TRBJ2-5, with 8 bases aligning to TRBD2. Trimming took 1 base from V and 6 from J; bases not matched to a gene: 11. The CDR3 runs 16 residues. Germline CDR1 is SGHRS and CDR2 is YFSETQ. This CDR3 is CASSLIDGGARKTQYF. In DNA form, the CDR3 reads TGCGCCAGCAGCTTGATAGACGGGGGGGCGAGGAAGACCCAGTACTTC.

The rearrangement joins TRBV7-9 to TRBJ1-1, with 7 nucleotides matching TRBD1. The CDR3 sequence is 16 residues long. Germline lookup yields CDR1 SEHNR and CDR2 FQNEAQ (reference sequence). Germline trimming cut 5 bases from V and 0 bases from J; bases unmatched to any gene: 9. The CDR3 protein is CASSRETGSVNTEAFF. CDR3 in DNA: TGTGCCAGCAGCCGTGAGACAGGGTCGGTGAACACTGAAGCTTTCTTT.

At least ten counts were recorded for this clone. This chain connects TRBV2 to TRBJ1-2; D remains unclear. The germline V gene encodes CDR1 SNHLY and CDR2 FYNNEI. V was trimmed by 2 bases and J by 4 bases, leaving 11 bases between them. This CDR3 is built from 14 residues. CDR3 in amino acids: CASSETTASYGYTF. The CDR3, as DNA: TGTGCCAGCAGTGAAACAACAGCTAGCTATGGCTACACCTTC.

The chain employs TRBV7-9 and TRBJ1-5; 7 bases align to TRBD1. Germline V gives CDR1 SEHNR, CDR2 FQNEAQ (reference sequence). This CDR3 is 14 amino acids long. After removal of 5 bases from V and 7 bases from J, the junction contained 8 bases not matched to a gene. The chain's CDR3 is CASSGEGARQPQHF. DNA for the CDR3: TGTGCCAGCAGCGGAGAGGGGGCCAGACAGCCCCAGCATTTT.

The rearrangement joins TRBV18 to TRBJ2-7, with 8 positions matching TRBD1. J lost 6 bases, V lost 3 bases, and 7 bases had no gene match. The CDR3 loop spans 14 amino acids. Looked up from germline, CDR1 is KGHSH and CDR2 is LQKENI. The CDR3 region has the DNA TGTGCCAGCTCACCTATAGACAGGGGAGGCGAGCAGTACTTC. The encoded protein is CASSPIDRGGEQYF.

V and J are TRBV5-4 and TRBJ2-5; TRBD1 is a possible D gene (6 bases). Germline V lookup: CDR1 SGHNT, CDR2 YYREEE (reference sequence). The CDR3 extends over 13 amino acids. V shed 5 bases and J shed 2 bases, with 10 bases lying between them. CDR3 residues: CASRVQGQETQYF. CDR3 DNA: TGTGCCAGCAGGGTTCAGGGGCAAGAGACCCAGTACTTC.

The gene calls are TRBV5-1 and TRBJ1-1, with 8 bases aligning to TRBD1. This CDR3 has 15 residues. Germline V gene sequence: CDR1 SGHRS, CDR2 YFSETQ. Trimming cost V 3 bases and J 1 base; bases outside gene matches: 5. CDR3 bases: TGCGCCAGCAGCTCATTGACAGGGGCGAACACTGAAGCTTTCTTT. As protein: CASSSLTGANTEAFF.

The rearrangement links TRBV7-3 to TRBJ2-6; 7 bases match TRBD2. Looked up from germline, CDR1 is SGHTA and CDR2 is FQGTGA. V shed 5 bases, J shed 2 bases, and the junction held 6 bases outside the gene matches. The CDR3 extends over 16 amino acids. The CDR3 loop reads CASSRTAGAGANVLTF. CDR3 coding DNA: TGTGCCAGCAGCCGTACCGCGGGGGCTGGGGCCAACGTCCTGACTTTC.

The chain couples TRBV15 to TRBJ2-5; no definite D call. The CDR3 is 14 amino acids. Germline V CDR1 and CDR2: LNHNV, YYDKDF (reference sequence). Deletions cut 3 bases from V and 4 bases from J, with 12 bases between. Here the CDR3 DNA reads TGTGCCACCAGCAGCGCAGGTGGTGGAGAGACCCAGTACTTC. Translation: CATSSAGGGETQYF.

The chain combines TRBV18 with TRBJ1-2, with 7 bases identical to TRBD1. The V gene's germline CDR1 is KGHSH and CDR2 LQKENI. This CDR3 region has 15 residues. V lost 2 bases, J lost 4 bases, and 7 bases stayed unmatched. The CDR3 coding sequence is TGTGCCAGCTCACCAGAGACAGGGCGCGTCTATGGCTACACCTTC. This gives the protein CASSPETGRVYGYTF.

The chain joins TRBV16 to TRBJ1-1; D not resolved. Trimming took 2 bases from V and 0 from J, leaving 7 bases between them. The CDR3 length is 14 residues. Germline CDR1 is KGHSY and CDR2 is FQNENV. CDR3 DNA sequence: TGTGCCAGCAGCCAAATATCTGTGAACACTGAAGCTTTCTTT. Residues: CASSQISVNTEAFF. The full variable domain, in which reference TRBV16 and TRBJ1-1 provide the parts outside the CDR3, is GEEVAQTPKHLVRGEGQKAKLYCAPIKGHSYVFWYQQVLKNEFKFLISFQNENVFDETGMPKERFSAKCLPNSPCSLEIQATKLEDSAVYFCASSQISVNTEAFFGQGTRLTVV.

The chain recombines TRBV21-1 with TRBJ1-2; the D call in the table, TRBD1, was not verified against the DNA. TRBV21-1 is a recognized pseudogene. The CDR3 spans 16 residues. The CDR3 region is CASTSGTGYPSGGYTF. The CDR3, as DNA: TGTGCCAGCACCTCCGGGACAGGGTATCCCTCGGGGGGCTACACCTTC.

This clone was detected only a few times. The chain joins TRBV30 to TRBJ1-5; 7 positions agree with TRBD1. V lost 3 bases and J lost 4; bases outside the gene matches: 3. The CDR3 runs 13 residues. The germline V gene encodes CDR1 GTSNPN and CDR2 SVGIG (reference sequence). The DNA for the CDR3 is TGTGCCTGGAGCACCAGGGGGAATCAGCCCCAGCATTTT. Protein product: CAWSTRGNQPQHF. The complete variable domain, with remaining parts taken from reference TRBV30 and TRBJ1-5, reads SQTIHQWPATLVQPVGSPLSLECTVEGTSNPNLYWYRQAAGRGLQLLFYSVGIGQISSEVPQNLSASRPQDRQFILSSKKLLLSDSGFYLCAWSTRGNQPQHFGDGTRLSIL.

In DNA, the CDR3 is TGTGCCAGCAGATGGGACAGCATGAACACTGAAGCTTTCTTT. Its protein is CASRWDSMNTEAFF. The gene calls are TRBV6-5 and TRBJ1-1, with TRBD1 identical over 7 bases. Germline V gene sequence: CDR1 MNHEY, CDR2 SVGAGI. This CDR3 has 14 amino acids. With 6 bases clipped from V and 0 bases from J, the junction kept 4 bases outside the gene matches.

For the CDR3, the DNA is TGCAGCGTTGAAGGGCAGCCCTATGGCTACACCTTC. Translating it yields CSVEGQPYGYTF. The rearrangement links TRBV29-1 to TRBJ1-2; D ambiguous. The CDR3 length is 12 residues. CDR1 SQVTM and CDR2 ANQGSEA come from the germline V gene. Between the trimmed V and J ends, which lost 1 base and 4 bases, there was a span of 7 bases. Complete variable domain (other parts from reference TRBV29-1 and TRBJ1-2): SAVISQKPSRDICQRGTSLTIQCQVDSQVTMMFWYRQQPGQSLTLIATANQGSEATYESGFVIDKFPISRPNLTFSTLTVSNMSPEDSSIYLCSVEGQPYGYTFGSGTRLTVV.

The V call is TRBV27, the J call TRBJ1-2, with 8 bases matching TRBD1. CDR3 length equals 13 residues. In germline, CDR1 is MNHEY, CDR2 SMNVEV (reference sequence). With 6 bases clipped from V and 8 bases from J, the junction kept 8 bases outside the gene matches. In nucleotides, the CDR3 is TGTGCCAGCAGCCCGACAGGGGACCGGGGCTACACCTTC. Translation gives CASSPTGDRGYTF.

The rearrangement links TRBV7-6 to TRBJ1-2; possibly TRBD1 for D (6 bases). V was pared by 0 bases and J by 7 bases, with 12 bases between. The CDR3 sequence is 14 residues long. The germline CDR1 and CDR2 sequences are SGHVS and FNYEAQ. The CDR3, as DNA: TGTGCCAGCAGCTTAGCGCTGGGGGCTAGTGGCTACACCTTC. Its translation: CASSLALGASGYTF.

This clone was detected a few times. The chain is built from TRBV12-5 and TRBJ2-7, with a weak D call TRBD2 (5 bases). V gave up 6 bases and J gave up 4 bases, with 16 bases separating them. This CDR3 contains 14 residues. The germline V gene encodes CDR1 LGHNT and CDR2 FRNRAP. CDR3 coding DNA: TGTGCTAGTGGGATGGACTTCTCCCGTTACGAGCAGTACTTC. Protein product: CASGMDFSRYEQYF.

The CDR3: CASSRDFQETQYF. The CDR3 DNA is TGTGCCAGTAGCCGGGACTTTCAAGAGACCCAGTACTTC. The chain couples TRBV7-7 to TRBJ2-5; D possibly corresponds to TRBD2 (6 bases). The CDR3 is made up of 13 amino acids. Trimming shortened V by 9 bases and J by 2 bases, and 13 bases separated the two germline ends. Germline CDR1 reads SSHAT; CDR2 reads FNYEAQ (reference sequence).

This chain joins TRBV7-2 and TRBJ2-1; 8 bases fit TRBD2. Germline V gives CDR1 SGHTA, CDR2 FQGNSA. After removal of 4 bases from V and 10 bases from J, the junction contained 18 bases not matched to a gene. This CDR3 has 17 residues. The chain's CDR3 is CASSSSLAGGRGGEQFF. CDR3 nucleotide sequence: TGTGCCAGCAGCTCGTCCCTGGCGGGGGGCCGGGGAGGCGAGCAGTTCTTC.